Included here is one T cell receptor beta chain sequence, with context. Generated by immunoSEQ multiplex PCR, the TCRdb table keeps only in-frame clones and is missing some. The sample has some 2,400,000 clones; around 95% are singletons. The data originate from a study of shared clonotypes between healthy human individuals. About the study: Per-donor plates numbered three CD4 naive, three CD4 memory, two CD8 naive and one CD8 memory.

The CDR3 extends over 17 amino acids. V shed 4 bases and J shed 5 bases, with 21 bases lying between them. From germline, CDR1 is SGHRS and CDR2 YFSETQ. The sample comprised naive CD4+ T cells sorted from blood. This sample's subset: CD45RA+ positively selected. The receptor comes from a man in his late teens or twenties in good health. The rearrangement joins TRBV5-1 to TRBJ2-2; D could derive from TRBD1 or TRBD2 (6 bases each). In DNA form, the CDR3 reads TGCGCCAGCAGCCTTGGGACATTCGGGAGCGCAACCGGGGAGCTGTTTTTT. This codes for CASSLGTFGSATGELFF.